The 14 T cell receptor beta chains listed next were all sequenced from one sample in a study of persistence of HIV-infected CD4 T cells. Their antigens remain unidentified. The immunoSEQ assay was version 4, run in survey mode. Produced via immunoSEQ multiplex PCR; TCRdb's table is partial and in-frame only. The sample has tens of thousands of clones; 65% to 75% are singletons. An overlapping HIV-1 Gag peptide pool stimulated these cells at roughly 0.97 ug/peptide/mL. Sorted nonresponding memory CD4+ T cells were CD40L-negative, CD69-negative, CD45RO-high. The material was CD4+ T cells sorted from PBMCs after roughly 17-hour stimulation, obtained from a patient who received antiretroviral therapy. These receptor sequences come from an adult man with HIV who was CMV-seropositive.

The chain employs TRBV13 and TRBJ2-7; either TRBD1 or TRBD2 may supply D (5 bases each). V was cut by 4 bases and J by 6 bases, with 10 bases left in between. The CDR3 has 12 residues. From germline, CDR1 is PRHDT and CDR2 FYEKMQ (reference sequence). The CDR3 nucleotides are TGTGCCAGCAGCTGGGGACGGGGCGAGCAGTACTTC. Translation gives CASSWGRGEQYF.

The chain joins TRBV18 to TRBJ1-1; a possible D gene is TRBD1 (5 bases). Germline V CDR1 and CDR2: KGHSH, LQKENI. This CDR3 is built from 17 residues. V lost 3 bases to trimming and J lost 0 bases, with 17 bases between them. In nucleotides, the CDR3 is TGTGCCAGCTCACCTCCCGAACCGGGACCGCTGAACACTGAAGCTTTCTTT. Its protein product is CASSPPEPGPLNTEAFF. Based on the CDR3 plus reference TRBV18 and TRBJ1-1, the full variable domain is NAGVMQNPRHLVRRRGQEARLRCSPMKGHSHVYWYRQLPEEGLKFMVYLQKENIIDESGMPKERFSAEFPKEGPSILRIQQVVRGDSAAYFCASSPPEPGPLNTEAFFGQGTRLTVV.

The chain carries TRBV18 and TRBJ2-7, with D possibly matching TRBD1 (5 bases). CDR3 length: 16 amino acids. V lost 4 bases, J lost 4 bases, and 20 bases lay in between. Per germline, CDR1 KGHSH and CDR2 LQKENI. CDR3 bases: TGTGCCAGCTCACGTGGGCCTGGCAGGGAAGCTTACGAGCAGTACTTC. It yields the protein CASSRGPGREAYEQYF. Drawing the rest from reference TRBV18 and TRBJ2-7, the complete variable domain is NAGVMQNPRHLVRRRGQEARLRCSPMKGHSHVYWYRQLPEEGLKFMVYLQKENIIDESGMPKERFSAEFPKEGPSILRIQQVVRGDSAAYFCASSRGPGREAYEQYFGPGTRLTVT.

This clone came up many times. The rearrangement uses TRBV10-3 and TRBJ1-3; 7 bases fit TRBD1. This CDR3 comprises 17 residues. The germline CDR1 and CDR2 sequences are ENHRY and SYGVKD. V was clipped by 0 bases and J by 5 bases; unmatched bases: 10. This chain's CDR3 is CAISESSQGVERNTIYF. For the CDR3, the DNA is TGTGCCATCAGTGAGTCAAGTCAGGGGGTAGAAAGAAACACCATATATTTT.

The chain combines TRBV5-5 with TRBJ1-5; TRBD1 might be the D (5 bases). Deletions cut 2 bases from V and 6 bases from J, with 9 bases between. Germline V CDR1 and CDR2: SGHKS, YYEKEE (reference sequence). The CDR3 contains 13 residues. CDR3 protein: CASSLGEGQPQHF. The CDR3 DNA follows: TGTGCCAGCAGCTTAGGGGAGGGTCAGCCCCAGCATTTT.

The rearrangement links TRBV27 to TRBJ1-4, with D perhaps matching TRBD1 (6 bases). The CDR3 has 11 amino acids. V lost 3 bases, J lost 11 bases, and 7 bases lay in between. The germline gives CDR1 MNHEY, CDR2 SMNVEV (reference sequence). The chain's CDR3 is CASSLGGKLFF. In DNA, the CDR3 is TGTGCCAGCAGTTTGGGGGGCAAACTGTTTTTT.

The J gene is TRBJ2-7, the V gene TRBV7-2; 8 bases agree with TRBD1. Germline CDR1 and CDR2: SGHTA and FQGNSA. Germline trimming cut 5 bases from V and 4 bases from J; bases unmatched to any gene: 7. This CDR3 has 14 amino acids. CDR3 region: CASSRTGWTYEQYF. CDR3 nucleotide sequence: TGTGCCAGCAGCCGGACAGGGTGGACGTACGAGCAGTACTTC.

V is TRBV18 and J is TRBJ1-4, with 9 nucleotides matching TRBD1. Germline V CDR1 and CDR2: KGHSH, LQKENI. The CDR3 extends over 16 amino acids. V was clipped by 3 bases and J by 4 bases; unmatched bases: 6. CDR3 coding DNA: TGTGCCAGCTCACCGAGCCGACAGGGGGGTAATGAAAAACTGTTTTTT. It specifies CASSPSRQGGNEKLFF.

The rearrangement uses TRBV6-5 and TRBJ1-6; 8 nucleotides align to TRBD1. The CDR3 runs to 14 residues. Unmatched junction bases numbered 8, after V lost 7 bases and J lost 9 bases. Germline CDR1 reads MNHEY; CDR2 reads SVGAGI. CDR3 in amino acids: CASNGQGEGSPLHF. The CDR3, as DNA: TGTGCCAGCAATGGACAGGGAGAAGGTTCACCCCTCCACTTT.

This clone showed up just a few times. The J gene is TRBJ2-3, the V gene TRBV4-2, with 9 positions matching TRBD1. CDR3 length: 15 amino acids. J lost 1 base, V lost 5 bases, and 4 bases had no gene match. CDR1 is LGHNA and CDR2 is YNFKEQ in the germline V gene. The CDR3 coding sequence is TGTGCCAGCAGCTGGGGACAGGGAGGCACAGATACGCAGTATTTT. Its protein is CASSWGQGGTDTQYF.

This sequence joins TRBV29-1 and TRBJ2-4; the D gene is possibly TRBD1 (5 bases). CDR1 is SQVTM, CDR2 ANQGSEA, per germline. The CDR3 is 14 amino acids. V lost 4 bases and J lost 0, with 10 bases in between. CDR3 nucleotides: TGCAGCGTTGCGGAGACAGTAGCCAAAAACATTCAGTACTTC. Translation gives CSVAETVAKNIQYF.

The CDR3 sequence is CASSLVETGWTDTQYF. For the CDR3, the DNA is TGTGCCAGCAGCTTAGTAGAGACAGGGTGGACAGATACGCAGTATTTT. The gene calls are TRBV11-2 and TRBJ2-3, with 7 bases that match TRBD1. Losses at the gene ends were 1 base for V and 3 bases for J; bases not matched to a gene: 7. From germline, CDR1 is SGHAT and CDR2 FQNNGV. This CDR3 is built from 16 residues.

This clone was detected once. At one of its ends the junction is not consistent with the germline gene, which may arise from a read error. The rearrangement uses TRBV7-9 and TRBJ2-7, with 7 bases identical to TRBD1. The germline V gene has CDR1 SEHNR and CDR2 FQNEAQ (reference sequence). This CDR3 is built from 10 residues. The CDR3 bases are TGTGCCAGCAGCCCGGGACAGTTAGTGTTC. This sequence encodes CASSPGQLVF. Drawing the rest from reference TRBV7-9 and TRBJ2-7, the complete variable domain is DTGVSQNPRHKITKRGQNVTFRCDPISEHNRLYWYRQTLGQGPEFLTYFQNEAQLEKSRLLSDRFSAERPKGSFSTLEIQRTEQGDSAMYLCASSPGQLVFGPGTRLTVT.

This clone was seen a single time. This sequence joins TRBV24-1 and TRBJ2-7; TRBD1 is a possible D gene (5 bases). The germline V and J ends were trimmed by 4 bases and 4 bases, with 7 bases remaining between them. CDR1 is KGHDR and CDR2 is SFDVKD in the germline V gene. The CDR3 covers 12 residues. CDR3: CATSDRDYEQYF. The CDR3 bases are TGTGCCACCAGTGACAGGGATTACGAGCAGTACTTC.